A single sample gave rise to the 28 T cell receptor beta chains below, sequenced in a study of CXCR3-negative and CXCR3-positive naive CD8 T cells. The study's findings and limits: For CXCR3-positive naive cells, TRB CDR3s were more hydrophobic than those of CXCR3-negative naive cells.

These receptors lack a known antigen. UMI-labeled 5' RACE yielded the TRB cDNA libraries. TCRdb reprocessed the 5' RACE reads and reports one entry per CDR3 protein, with no DNA. Its clone listing holds about 110,000 distinct CDR3 sequences. The source material was naive CXCR3+ CD8+ T cells from blood. Noted subset: CD45RO-CCR7+CD27+CD95- naive CD8+ T cells expressing CXCR3 (TNR3+). The receptors here all came from a human donor in good health. Some clones in this sample may be carry-over from other donors' samples.

The chain is built from TRBV29-1 and TRBJ1-1; TCRdb's assignment of TRBD1 cannot be checked, as there is no DNA. CDR1 and CDR2 (germline): SQVTM, ANQGSEA. CDR3 size: 12 residues. CDR3 amino acids: CSVEGHWAEAFF.

The chain combines TRBV9 with TRBJ1-1; no DNA is available, so the TRBD1 call from TCRdb remains unchecked. This CDR3 contains 14 residues. Germline V CDR1 and CDR2: SGDLS, YYNGEE. CDR3: CASSPDRARTEAFF.

V usage is TRBV13 and J usage is TRBJ2-7; TCRdb calls TRBD2, which cannot be checked without DNA. The CDR3 runs 15 residues. Germline V gene sequence: CDR1 PRHDT, CDR2 FYEKMQ (reference sequence). CDR3 in amino acids: CASSLAGGASYEQYF.

The rearrangement links TRBV7-6 to TRBJ2-3; TCRdb's D gene call, TRBD1, goes unchecked for lack of DNA. CDR1 and CDR2 (germline): SGHVS, FNYEAQ. This CDR3 has 15 residues. This CDR3 is CASSTRTGGTDTQYF. Together with reference TRBV7-6 and TRBJ2-3, the CDR3 gives the full variable domain: GAGVSQSPRYKVTKRGQDVALRCDPISGHVSLYWYRQALGQGPEFLTYFNYEAQQDKSGLPNDRFSAERPEGSISTLTIQRTEQRDSAMYRCASSTRTGGTDTQYFGPGTRLTVL.

The genes are TRBV20-1 and TRBJ1-5. The CDR3 spans 15 residues. Germline loops: CDR1 DFQATT, CDR2 SNEGSKA (reference sequence). The CDR3 loop reads CSARDGKDSNQPQHF.

The chain carries TRBV29-1 and TRBJ2-7; TCRdb gives TRBD1 as the D gene, but with no DNA this cannot be confirmed. The CDR3 has 12 amino acids. Per the germline V gene, CDR1 is SQVTM and CDR2 is ANQGSEA. The CDR3 sequence: CSVGSGAYEQYF.

The J gene is TRBJ2-7, the V gene TRBV11-2; TCRdb lists TRBD2, though no DNA is available to test this call. Germline V gene data show CDR1 as SGHAT and CDR2 as FQNNGV. The CDR3 length is 14 residues. The CDR3 here is CASSPWRGPYEQYF.

This chain uses TRBV20-1 with TRBJ1-4; the D call from TCRdb, TRBD1, cannot be confirmed without DNA. The V gene's germline CDR1 is DFQATT and CDR2 SNEGSKA (reference sequence). The CDR3 is 13 amino acids. The CDR3 loop reads CSATRGDDEKLFF.

The chain has TRBV28 and TRBJ2-1; lacking DNA, the TRBD1 call made by TCRdb goes unchecked. CDR3 length equals 13 residues. The germline V gene encodes CDR1 MDHEN and CDR2 SYDVKM. The CDR3 spells CASSSGHPNEQFF.

This chain joins TRBV7-8 and TRBJ2-3. CDR3 length: 16 residues. Germline CDR1 reads SGHVS; CDR2 reads FQNEAQ. The CDR3 is CAGSLGRVRRKDTQYF. The whole variable domain, filled in from reference TRBV7-8 and TRBJ2-3, reads GAGVSQSPRYKVAKRGQDVALRCDPISGHVSLFWYQQALGQGPEFLTYFQNEAQLDKSGLPSDRFFAERPEGSVSTLKIQRTQQEDSAVYLCAGSLGRVRRKDTQYFGPGTRLTVL.

The rearrangement joins TRBV7-9 to TRBJ2-7; TCRdb returns TRBD1, unconfirmable since there is no DNA. The CDR3 covers 13 residues. The germline V gene has CDR1 SEHNR and CDR2 FQNEAQ (reference sequence). The CDR3 spells CASINRVSDEQYF.

The chain uses TRBV6-5 and TRBJ2-5; TCRdb indicates TRBD1, and absent DNA this call remains unverified. The germline V gene has CDR1 MNHEY and CDR2 SVGAGI. This CDR3 region has 15 residues. The CDR3 loop is CASSPASGWQETQYF.

V gene TRBV29-1 combines with J gene TRBJ2-1; as DNA is missing, the TRBD1 call by TCRdb cannot be tested. CDR1 is SQVTM, CDR2 ANQGSEA, per germline. This CDR3 has 13 amino acids. The CDR3 here is CSVQQGTYNEQFF.

CDR3 sequence: CSGAWAGGPNEQFF. The chain carries TRBV29-1 and TRBJ2-1; absent DNA, TCRdb's TRBD2 call cannot be checked. Germline V gene sequence: CDR1 SQVTM, CDR2 ANQGSEA. This CDR3 has 14 residues.

This chain uses TRBV5-6 with TRBJ2-7. Germline V lookup: CDR1 SGHDT, CDR2 YYEEEE. This CDR3 has 13 amino acids. This CDR3 reads CASSWDRTYEQYF.

V is TRBV7-9 and J is TRBJ2-7; TCRdb's assignment of TRBD2 cannot be checked, as there is no DNA. The germline V gene encodes CDR1 SEHNR and CDR2 FQNEAQ (reference sequence). This CDR3 comprises 14 residues. CDR3: CASSLVGQTYEQYF.

This CDR3 reads CASSPGTGGAVYEQYF. The genes are TRBV7-9 and TRBJ2-7; TCRdb reports TRBD1, a call that lacks DNA to check it against. CDR3 size: 16 residues. CDR1 is SEHNR, CDR2 FQNEAQ, per germline (reference sequence). The full variable domain, rest sourced from reference TRBV7-9 and TRBJ2-7, is DTGVSQNPRHKITKRGQNVTFRCDPISEHNRLYWYRQTLGQGPEFLTYFQNEAQLEKSRLLSDRFSAERPKGSFSTLEIQRTEQGDSAMYLCASSPGTGGAVYEQYFGPGTRLTVT.

The genes are TRBV4-3 and TRBJ2-3; the D call from TCRdb, TRBD2, cannot be confirmed without DNA. Germline CDR1 reads LGHNA; CDR2 reads YSLEER. CDR3 size: 15 residues. The CDR3 sequence is CASSPGGLGTDTQYF.

J is TRBJ2-5 and V is TRBV11-2; TCRdb reports TRBD1, a call that lacks DNA to check it against. This CDR3 is 13 amino acids long. Germline V gives CDR1 SGHAT, CDR2 FQNNGV. The chain's CDR3 is CASSLRQEETQYF.

The chain uses TRBV6-1 and TRBJ1-2. Germline CDR1 and CDR2: MNHNS and SASEGT. The CDR3 has 14 residues. The CDR3 is CASSETTDVGLGTF.

The chain carries TRBV28 and TRBJ2-7; TCRdb indicates TRBD2, and absent DNA this call remains unverified. The CDR3 length is 16 residues. Germline V lookup: CDR1 MDHEN, CDR2 SYDVKM. The CDR3 loop is CASSRSLAGGYYEQYF.

This chain joins TRBV10-1 and TRBJ1-2; the TCRdb D gene call, TRBD1, has no DNA to confirm it. The germline V gene has CDR1 WNHNN and CDR2 SYGVQD (reference sequence). The CDR3 is made up of 14 amino acids. CDR3 sequence: CASLDRVDSYGYTF.

This rearrangement joins TRBV9 to TRBJ1-3. In germline, CDR1 is SGDLS, CDR2 YYNGEE. The CDR3 is 15 amino acids. CDR3 protein: CASSGETGLGNTIYF.

V and J are TRBV30 and TRBJ1-2. The CDR3 has 14 amino acids. Germline V gene data show CDR1 as GTSNPN and CDR2 as SVGIG (reference sequence). CDR3 protein: CAGTGTLPSYGYTF.

The V and J genes are TRBV18 and TRBJ1-2. CDR3 length: 15 residues. The germline V gene encodes CDR1 KGHSH and CDR2 LQKENI. Here the CDR3 reads CASLVATGLLYGYTF.

The J gene is TRBJ1-6, the V gene TRBV7-2; TCRdb indicates TRBD1, and absent DNA this call remains unverified. The CDR3 totals 12 residues. Germline assignment: CDR1 SGHTA and CDR2 FQGNSA. This CDR3 is CASSPDISTLHF.

CDR3 sequence reads: CSVEGASTDTQYF. The chain recombines TRBV29-1 with TRBJ2-3. This CDR3 has 13 amino acids. Germline loops: CDR1 SQVTM, CDR2 ANQGSEA.

V is TRBV20-1 and J is TRBJ1-2; with no DNA, the TCRdb D assignment of TRBD1 cannot be verified. Germline values: CDR1 DFQATT, CDR2 SNEGSKA (reference sequence). The CDR3 runs to 13 residues. The CDR3 here is CSATDQGPYGYTF.